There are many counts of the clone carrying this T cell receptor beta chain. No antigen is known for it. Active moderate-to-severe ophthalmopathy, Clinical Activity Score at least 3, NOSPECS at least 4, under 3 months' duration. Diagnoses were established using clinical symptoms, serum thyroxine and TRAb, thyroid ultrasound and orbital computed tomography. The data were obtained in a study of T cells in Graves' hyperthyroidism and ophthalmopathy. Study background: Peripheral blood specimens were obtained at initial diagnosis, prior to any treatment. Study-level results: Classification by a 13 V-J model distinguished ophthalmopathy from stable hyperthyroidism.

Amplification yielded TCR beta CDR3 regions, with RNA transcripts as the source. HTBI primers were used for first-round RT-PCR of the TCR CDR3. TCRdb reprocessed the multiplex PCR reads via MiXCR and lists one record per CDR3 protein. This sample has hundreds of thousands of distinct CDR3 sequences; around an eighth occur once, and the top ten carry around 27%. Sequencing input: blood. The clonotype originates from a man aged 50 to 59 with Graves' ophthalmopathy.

CDR3 loop: CASSGGASQETQYF. The CDR3 DNA reads TGTGCCAGCAGCGGCGGGGCAAGTCAAGAGACCCAGTACTTC. The rearrangement uses TRBV5-8 and TRBJ2-5; D is perhaps TRBD2 (6 bases). The germline V gene has CDR1 SGHTS and CDR2 YDEGEE. The CDR3 loop spans 14 amino acids. V was cut by 4 bases and J by 2 bases, with 12 bases left in between.